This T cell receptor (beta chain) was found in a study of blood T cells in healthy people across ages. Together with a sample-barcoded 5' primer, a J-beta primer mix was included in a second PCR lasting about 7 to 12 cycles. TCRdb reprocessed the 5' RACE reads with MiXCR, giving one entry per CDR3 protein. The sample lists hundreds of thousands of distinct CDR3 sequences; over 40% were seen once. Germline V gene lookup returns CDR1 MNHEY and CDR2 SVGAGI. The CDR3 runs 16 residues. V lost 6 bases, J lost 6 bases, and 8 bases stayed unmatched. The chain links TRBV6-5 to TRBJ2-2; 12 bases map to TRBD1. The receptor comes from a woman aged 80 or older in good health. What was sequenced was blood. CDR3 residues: CASRLSGTGGPGELFF. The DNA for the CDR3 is TGTGCCAGCAGACTTTCCGGGACAGGGGGCCCCGGGGAGCTGTTTTTT.